This T cell receptor (beta chain) was recorded in a study of shared clonotypes between healthy human individuals. About the research overall: Per donor, CD8 memory used one plate, CD8 naive used two, CD4 memory used three and CD4 naive used three.

The V end lost 4 bases, the J end lost 0 bases, and 13 bases lay between the germline ends. Germline loops: CDR1 MGHRA, CDR2 YSYEKL. The length of the CDR3 is 16 residues. The data were produced by immunoSEQ multiplex PCR, yet TCRdb's version contains in-frame clones alone and is incomplete. The sample has about 2,500,000 clones, roughly nine tenths seen once; the top ten hold around 0.15%. The genes are TRBV4-1 and TRBJ1-5, with a possible D match to TRBD1 (5 bases). Sequenced material: naive CD4+ T cells sorted from blood. Subset specified: CD45RA+ positively selected. This receptor was taken from a young man in good health. The CDR3 DNA reads as TGCGCCAGCAGCCCGGGACCGGCTTATAGCAATCAGCCCCAGCATTTT. Its protein is CASSPGPAYSNQPQHF.